A single TCR beta chain is shown here with its context. Its antigen is not identified. Regarding time point: pre-sensitization, week 0. Treatment specified: therapeutic diphenylcyclopropenone sensitization with weekly scalp DPC. CDR1 and CDR2 (germline): SGHRS, YFSETQ. This CDR3 contains 13 residues. Losses at the gene ends were 7 bases for V and 1 base for J; bases not matched to a gene: 1. The sample originates from a study of human T cells and chemical hapten exposure. Study observations and caveats: In the PT1 data, expanded TCR counts showed a positive correlation with patch test score.

TCRdb ran MiXCR on the RACE reads and lists one entry per CDR3 protein. Found here are under 200,000 distinct CDR3 sequences, approximately 29% of them singletons; the top ten hold 2.9%. The chain couples TRBV5-1 to TRBJ2-2; 7 nucleotides align to TRBD2. This specimen consisted of whole blood, obtained in connection with sensitization to the hapten diphenylcyclopropenone (DPC). The source is a woman younger than 45 with alopecia areata. Some clones in this sample may be carry-over from other donors' samples. This CDR3 is CASREVNTGELFF. For the CDR3, the DNA is TGCGCCAGCCGGGAGGTGAACACCGGGGAGCTGTTTTTT.